This TCR beta chain was obtained from a study of cytomegalovirus exposure and HLA in healthy donors. The V gene's germline CDR1 is SGHNT and CDR2 YYREEE (reference sequence). This CDR3 region has 15 residues. V lost 6 bases to trimming and J lost 3 bases; unmatched junction nucleotides: 11. PCR was performed using 60 Vbeta and 13 Jbeta primers. Clones were read by immunoSEQ multiplex PCR, and TCRdb kept only the in-frame ones, dropping some. This table has 100,000 to 150,000 clones, 80% appearing once. The receptor's source is a man aged 40-50 years in good health and CMV-seronegative. This chain uses TRBV5-4 with TRBJ1-1, with 7 bases aligning to TRBD1. The sequencing sample was made of PBMCs. CDR3 sequence: CASTPTGRSDTEAFF. CDR3 DNA: TGTGCCAGCACCCCGACAGGGAGGAGCGACACTGAAGCTTTCTTT.